This T cell receptor beta chain was found in a study of T-cell reconstitution after alpha-beta-depleted transplantation in children. A few counts support this clonotype. Its cognate antigen is unknown. This CDR3 region has 14 residues. V shed 5 bases and J 3 bases; nucleotides not matched to a gene: 3. The V gene's germline CDR1 is SGHTA and CDR2 FQGNSA. Study findings and constraints: Reports say that about two months after transplant, the alpha-beta T cells came out of several hundred graft clones that had expanded.

The authors prepared the TCRbeta library with unique molecular identifiers. From the PCR reads, TCRdb called clonotypes with MiXCR, one entry per CDR3 protein. The table includes about 300,000 distinct CDR3 sequences, over 9.5% detected once. The input for sequencing was PBMCs, taken before TCRalphabeta/CD19-depleted stem cell transplant. This rearrangement joins TRBV7-2 to TRBJ1-2; 10 nucleotides match TRBD1. The TCR sequence derives from a boy in the first two years of life with acute myeloid leukemia, due to receive a stem cell transplant. The CDR3 sequence: CASSPTGGDYGYTF. CDR3 coding DNA: TGTGCCAGCAGCCCGACAGGGGGCGACTATGGCTACACCTTC.